A single sample gave rise to the 4 T cell receptor beta chains below, sequenced in a study of neurological immune-mediated disorders. TCRdb processed the 5' RACE reads anew with MiXCR; each CDR3 protein has one entry. The profile shows 25,000 to 35,000 distinct CDR3 sequences, about 16% of them singletons. The specimen was PBMCs. Receptors were obtained from a man between 65 and 79 years old in good health.

This clonotype was detected ten times or more. The V call is TRBV12-3 or TRBV12-4, the J call TRBJ1-5, with D perhaps TRBD1 (6 bases). V was pared by 1 base and J by 2 bases, with 15 bases between. The CDR3 spans 17 residues. The chain's CDR3 is CASSLERGAQGNQPQHF. CDR3 coding DNA: TGTGCCAGCAGTTTAGAGCGGGGGGCGCAGGGCAATCAGCCCCAGCATTTT.

This chain uses TRBV18 with TRBJ2-7; 12 positions agree with TRBD1. With 2 bases clipped from V and 6 bases from J, the junction kept 5 bases outside the gene matches. Germline CDR1 KGHSH, CDR2 LQKENI. This CDR3 has 15 residues. This CDR3 reads CASSPTGTGGSEQYF. In DNA, the CDR3 is TGTGCCAGCTCACCAACCGGGACAGGGGGCTCCGAGCAGTACTTC.

This clonotype was picked up many times. J is TRBJ2-1 and V is TRBV24-1; possibly TRBD1 or TRBD2 for D (5 bases each). With 3 bases removed from V and 0 bases from J, the gap between germline ends came to 14 bases. CDR1 is KGHDR and CDR2 is SFDVKD in the germline V gene. The CDR3 has 17 amino acids. CDR3 DNA sequence: TGTGCCACCAGTGATCAACCGGGACGAGGCTCCTACAATGAGCAGTTCTTC. Residues: CATSDQPGRGSYNEQFF.

This clonotype was seen many times. This chain joins TRBV18 and TRBJ2-5; 9 nucleotides align to TRBD2. After removal of 0 bases from V and 2 bases from J, the junction contained 4 bases not matched to a gene. Per the germline V gene, CDR1 is KGHSH and CDR2 is LQKENI. The CDR3 covers 16 residues. The CDR3 here is CASSPPAGGPQETQYF. In DNA, the CDR3 is TGTGCCAGCTCACCACCGGCGGGGGGGCCACAAGAGACCCAGTACTTC.